The sequence of this TCR beta chain was determined in a study of cytomegalovirus exposure and HLA in healthy donors. Findings and limits, study-wide: The tendency of first-cohort TCR clusters to co-occur in the roughly 130 validation repertoires emerged from a later analysis. Some public TCRs appeared in many individuals, while most sequences were rare. Some TCR beta chains (roughly 160 of them) were listed as cytomegalovirus-associated.

CDR3 size: 13 residues. The germline gives CDR1 LGHNA, CDR2 YNFKEQ. Comment on this clone: Its target is not known. Compared with germline, one end of the junction differs, possibly owing to a read error.

TCRdb's table, derived via immunoSEQ multiplex PCR, lists solely in-frame clones and lacks some. In the table there are around 300,000 clones, 75% to 90% of which are singletons. The TCR sequence derives from a woman aged 25 to 39 in good health and CMV-seropositive. The V and J genes are TRBV4-2 and TRBJ1-2, with 8 bases matching TRBD1. Sequencing was done on a sample of PBMCs. The CDR3 loop reads CASGQGARDGYTF. CDR3 DNA sequence: TGTGCCAGCGGCCAGGGGGCTAGAGATGGCTACACCTTC.